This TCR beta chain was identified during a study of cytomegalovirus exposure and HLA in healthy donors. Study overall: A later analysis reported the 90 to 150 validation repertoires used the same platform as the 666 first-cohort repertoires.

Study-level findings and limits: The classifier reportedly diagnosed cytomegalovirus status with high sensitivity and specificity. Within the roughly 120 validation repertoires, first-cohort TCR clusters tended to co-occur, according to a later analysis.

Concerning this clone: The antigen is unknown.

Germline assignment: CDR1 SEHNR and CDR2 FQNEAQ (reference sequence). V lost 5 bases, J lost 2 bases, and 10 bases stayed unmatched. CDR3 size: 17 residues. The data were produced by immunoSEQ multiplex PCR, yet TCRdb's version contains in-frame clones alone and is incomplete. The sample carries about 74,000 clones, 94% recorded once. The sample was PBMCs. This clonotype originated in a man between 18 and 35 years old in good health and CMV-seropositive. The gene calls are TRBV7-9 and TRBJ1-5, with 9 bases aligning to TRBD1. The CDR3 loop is CASSLYTGQGGNQPQHF. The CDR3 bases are TGTGCCAGCAGCCTCTACACGGGACAGGGCGGCAATCAGCCCCAGCATTTT. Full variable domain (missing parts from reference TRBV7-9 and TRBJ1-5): DTGVSQNPRHKITKRGQNVTFRCDPISEHNRLYWYRQTLGQGPEFLTYFQNEAQLEKSRLLSDRFSAERPKGSFSTLEIQRTEQGDSAMYLCASSLYTGQGGNQPQHFGDGTRLSIL.